The TCR beta chain under discussion was sequenced for a study of response to subunit inactivated influenza vaccine. Only a few counts were recorded for this clonotype. Its antigen is still unknown. Via MiXCR, TCRdb re-called the RT-PCR reads, giving one row per CDR3 protein. The data hold almost 250,000 distinct CDR3 sequences, with 12% observed a single time. CDR3 size: 16 residues. The V end lost 6 bases, the J end lost 2 bases, and 21 bases lay between the germline ends. Germline V CDR1 and CDR2: SQVTM, ANQGSEA. General observations from the study: The authors offered the suggestion that each seasonal influenza vaccination recruits few new T cells.

This sample comprised non-naive T cells sorted from PBMCs, obtained around two weeks before vaccination. The rearrangement links TRBV29-1 to TRBJ2-3; possibly TRBD1 for D (6 bases). The sequence came from a man in his fifties or sixties who received an inactivated influenza vaccine. CDR3 coding DNA: TGCAGCGTCGGTGGGATGGGACAACTTATCACAGATACGCAGTATTTT. Translation: CSVGGMGQLITDTQYF.